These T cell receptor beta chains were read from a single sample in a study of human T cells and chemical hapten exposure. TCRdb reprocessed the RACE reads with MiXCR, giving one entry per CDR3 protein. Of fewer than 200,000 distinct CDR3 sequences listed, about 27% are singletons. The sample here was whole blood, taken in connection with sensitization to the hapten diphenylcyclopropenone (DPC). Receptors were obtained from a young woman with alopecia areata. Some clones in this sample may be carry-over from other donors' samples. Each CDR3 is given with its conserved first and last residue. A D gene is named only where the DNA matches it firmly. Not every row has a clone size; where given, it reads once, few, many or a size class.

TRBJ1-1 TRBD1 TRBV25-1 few CASSMYRGGGAEAFF TGTGCCAGCAGTATGTACAGGGGAGGTGGAGCTGAAGCTTTCTTT
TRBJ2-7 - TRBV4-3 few CASSQARGASYEQYF TGCGCCAGCAGCCAGGCCCGGGGGGCTTCCTACGAGCAGTACTTC
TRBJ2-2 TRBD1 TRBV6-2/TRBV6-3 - CASRPTGTTTGELFF TGTGCCAGCAGGCCGACAGGGACGACGACCGGGGAGCTGTTTTTT
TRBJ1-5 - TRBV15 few CATSSIKKPQHF TGTGCCACCAGCAGTATTAAGAAGCCCCAGCATTTT
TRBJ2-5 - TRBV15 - CATSRWEDQGETQYF TGTGCCACCAGCAGGTGGGAGGACCAGGGAGAGACCCAGTACTTC
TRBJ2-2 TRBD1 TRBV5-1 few CASSGTGLSVGTGELFF TGCGCCAGTTCCGGGACAGGGTTATCTGTCGGGACCGGGGAGCTGTTTTTT
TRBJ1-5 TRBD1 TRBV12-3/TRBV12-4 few CASSPGTAYNQPQHF TGTGCCAGCAGCCCGGGGACAGCGTACAATCAGCCCCAGCATTTT
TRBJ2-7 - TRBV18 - CASSPYGGEQYF TGTGCCAGCTCACCTTACGGAGGTGAGCAGTACTTC
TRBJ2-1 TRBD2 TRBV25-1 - CASHRGGPNNEQFF TGTGCCAGCCACCGGGGGGGCCCCAACAATGAGCAGTTCTTC
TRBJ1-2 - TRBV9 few CASSGGHYTF TGTGCCAGCAGCGGCGGTCACTACACCTTC
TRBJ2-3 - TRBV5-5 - CASSLVYRAEDTQYF TGTGCCAGCAGCTTGGTCTACAGGGCAGAAGATACGCAGTATTTT
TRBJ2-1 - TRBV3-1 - CASSQGSGRGGEQFF TGTGCCAGCAGCCAAGGGTCGGGAAGGGGGGGTGAGCAGTTCTTC
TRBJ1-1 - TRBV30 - CAWLLGQNSEAFF TGTGCCTGGTTATTAGGGCAGAACTCAGAAGCTTTCTTT
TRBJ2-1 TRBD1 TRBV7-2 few CASSLDRTGTVF TGTGCCAGCAGCTTAGACCGGACAGGAACGGTCTTC
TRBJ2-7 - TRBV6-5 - CASSYSSGLSYEQYF TGTGCCAGCAGTTACTCGAGTGGGCTATCCTACGAGCAGTACTTC
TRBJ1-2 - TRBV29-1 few CSVGRGSYGYTF TGCAGCGTGGGGCGTGGGAGCTATGGCTACACCTTC
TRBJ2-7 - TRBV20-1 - CSASRRRDYEQYF TGCAGTGCTAGCCGTAGGCGAGACTACGAGCAGTACTTC
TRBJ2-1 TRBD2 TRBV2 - CASMRGGPFNEQFF TGTGCCAGCATGCGGGGGGGCCCTTTCAATGAGCAGTTCTTC
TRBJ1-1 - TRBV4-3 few CASSQDGGTEAFF TGCGCCAGCAGCCAAGATGGGGGTACTGAAGCTTTCTTT
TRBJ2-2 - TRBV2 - CASSPTSSYTGELFF TGTGCCAGCAGCCCTACTTCTAGTTACACCGGGGAGCTGTTTTTT
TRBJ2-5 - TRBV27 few CASTTRGSGETQYF TGTGCCAGCACCACACGGGGGAGCGGCGAGACCCAGTACTTC
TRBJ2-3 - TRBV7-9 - CASSFIPTDTQYF TGTGCCAGCAGCTTTATTCCTACAGATACGCAGTATTTT
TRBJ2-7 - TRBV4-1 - CASSQALAGSEQYF TGCGCCAGCAGCCAAGCCTTGGCCGGGTCCGAGCAGTACTTC
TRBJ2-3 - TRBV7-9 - CASSKWGGMSTDTQYF TGTGCCAGCAGCAAGTGGGGCGGGATGAGCACAGATACGCAGTATTTT
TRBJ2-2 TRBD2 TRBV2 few CASTGLALGELFF TGTGCCAGCACCGGACTAGCGCTCGGGGAGCTGTTTTTT
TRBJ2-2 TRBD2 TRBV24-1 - CATSDHGTSGPTGELFF TGTGCCACCAGTGATCACGGGACTAGCGGACCTACCGGGGAGCTGTTTTTT
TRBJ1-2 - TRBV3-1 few CASSQSEPGYGYTF TGTGCCAGCAGCCAATCCGAACCAGGCTATGGCTACACCTTC
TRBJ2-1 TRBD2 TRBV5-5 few CASSPASGVHSYNEQFF TGTGCCAGCAGCCCGGCTAGCGGGGTACACTCCTACAATGAGCAGTTCTTC
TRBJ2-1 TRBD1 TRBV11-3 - CASSFRDRGDEQFF TGTGCCAGCAGCTTCCGGGACAGGGGTGATGAGCAGTTCTTC
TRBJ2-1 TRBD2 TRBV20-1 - CSARGGGLAGNEQFF TGCAGTGCCCGGGGCGGTGGACTAGCGGGAAATGAGCAGTTCTTC
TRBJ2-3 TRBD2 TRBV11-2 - CASSPNSGRSDTQYF TGTGCCAGCAGCCCCAATAGCGGGAGGTCAGATACGCAGTATTTT
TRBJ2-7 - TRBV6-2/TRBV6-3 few CASSYSAATEQYF TGTGCCAGCAGTTACTCGGCGGCTACAGAGCAGTACTTC
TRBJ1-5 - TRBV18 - CASSFGQTGNQPQHF TGTGCCAGCTCATTCGGACAGACAGGCAATCAGCCCCAGCATTTT
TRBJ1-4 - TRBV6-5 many CASSYSSTNEKLFF TGTGCCAGCAGTTATTCATCAACTAATGAAAAACTGTTTTTT
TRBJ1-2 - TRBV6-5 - CASSYGTVRRDKFDGYTF TGTGCCAGCAGTTACGGGACCGTACGACGGGATAAATTCGATGGCTACACCTTC
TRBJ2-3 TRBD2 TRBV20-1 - CSARLPAGGADTQYF TGCAGTGCTAGACTCCCAGCGGGAGGGGCAGATACGCAGTATTTT
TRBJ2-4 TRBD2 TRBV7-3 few CASSLTGGGSIQYF TGTGCCAGCAGCTTAACGGGCGGCGGGAGCATTCAGTACTTC
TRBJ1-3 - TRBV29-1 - CSVVQGTRNTIYF TGCAGCGTGGTACAGGGAACGAGAAACACCATATATTTT
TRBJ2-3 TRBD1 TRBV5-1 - CASSRTGYTDTQYF TGCGCCAGCAGCCGGACAGGATACACAGATACGCAGTATTTT
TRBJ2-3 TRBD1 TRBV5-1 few CASSLGQIRTDTQYF TGCGCCAGCAGCCTGGGACAGATACGCACAGATACGCAGTATTTT
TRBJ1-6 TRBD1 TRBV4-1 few CASRPGTDSPLHF TGCGCCAGCAGACCCGGGACAGATTCACCCCTCCACTTT
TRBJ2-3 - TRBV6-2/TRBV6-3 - CASTSRKRGSTDTQYF TGTGCCAGCACCTCAAGGAAGAGGGGAAGCACAGATACGCAGTATTTT
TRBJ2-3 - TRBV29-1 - CSVSQLADTQYF TGCAGCGTTAGTCAGCTCGCAGATACGCAGTATTTT
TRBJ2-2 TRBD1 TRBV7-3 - CASSLPGQGNTGELFF TGTGCCAGCAGCTTACCGGGACAGGGCAACACCGGGGAGCTGTTTTTT
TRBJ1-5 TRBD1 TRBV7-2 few CASSQGVQPQHF TGTGCCAGCAGCCAGGGGGTTCAGCCCCAGCATTTT
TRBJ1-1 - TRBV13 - CASSLSDLGEAFF TGTGCCAGCAGCTTATCGGATTTGGGAGAAGCTTTCTTT
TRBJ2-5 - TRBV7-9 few CASSPSRAPLETQYF TGTGCCAGCAGCCCCTCCCGGGCCCCCTTAGAGACCCAGTACTTC
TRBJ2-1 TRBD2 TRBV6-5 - CASSYSSPRGRTSGVGQFF TGTGCCAGCAGTTACTCGAGCCCCAGGGGGCGAACTAGCGGGGTAGGGCAGTTCTTC
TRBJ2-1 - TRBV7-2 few CASRDYSNEQFF TGTGCCAGCAGGGATTATAGCAATGAGCAGTTCTTC
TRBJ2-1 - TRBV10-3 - CAISEQSGEQFF TGTGCCATCAGTGAGCAGAGTGGTGAGCAGTTCTTC
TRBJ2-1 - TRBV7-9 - CASSSRRDRSSYNEQFF TGTGCCAGCAGCTCACGACGAGACAGGAGCTCCTACAATGAGCAGTTCTTC
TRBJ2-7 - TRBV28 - CASSFGSEQYF TGTGCCAGCAGTTTCGGGAGCGAGCAGTACTTC
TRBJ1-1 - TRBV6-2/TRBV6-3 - CASSPLRHLNTEAFF TGTGCCAGCAGTCCCCTGAGGCACTTGAACACTGAAGCTTTCTTT
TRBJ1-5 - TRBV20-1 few CSAKGHLNQPQHF TGCAGTGCTAAGGGACACCTCAATCAGCCCCAGCATTTT